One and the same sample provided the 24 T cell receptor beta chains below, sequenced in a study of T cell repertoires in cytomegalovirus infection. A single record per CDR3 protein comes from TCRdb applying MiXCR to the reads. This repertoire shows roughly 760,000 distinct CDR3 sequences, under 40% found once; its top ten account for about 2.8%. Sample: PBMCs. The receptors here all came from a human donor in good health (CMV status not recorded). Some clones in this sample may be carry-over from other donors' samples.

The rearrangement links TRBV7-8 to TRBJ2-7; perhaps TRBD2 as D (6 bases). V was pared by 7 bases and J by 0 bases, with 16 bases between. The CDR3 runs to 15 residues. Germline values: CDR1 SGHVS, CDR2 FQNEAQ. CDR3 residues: CASKRRTGASYEQYF. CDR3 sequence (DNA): TGTGCCAGCAAAAGGCGAACGGGAGCCTCCTACGAGCAGTACTTC.

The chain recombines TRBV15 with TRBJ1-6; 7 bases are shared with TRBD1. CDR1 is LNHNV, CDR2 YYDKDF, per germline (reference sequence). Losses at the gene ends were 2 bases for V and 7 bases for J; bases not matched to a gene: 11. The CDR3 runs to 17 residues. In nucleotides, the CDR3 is TGTGCCACCAGCAGAACTGAGAGACAGGGACTCAATTCACCCCTCCACTTT. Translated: CATSRTERQGLNSPLHF.

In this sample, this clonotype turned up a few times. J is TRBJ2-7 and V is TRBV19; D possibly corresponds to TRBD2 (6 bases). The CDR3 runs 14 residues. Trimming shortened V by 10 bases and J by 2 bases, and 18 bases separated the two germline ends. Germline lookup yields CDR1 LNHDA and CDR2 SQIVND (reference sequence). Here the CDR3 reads CATRGSRRPYEQYF. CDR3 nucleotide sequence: TGTGCCACCCGGGGGAGCAGACGGCCCTACGAGCAGTACTTC. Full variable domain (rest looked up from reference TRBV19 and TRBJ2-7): DGGITQSPKYLFRKEGQNVTLSCEQNLNHDAMYWYRQDPGQGLRLIYYSQIVNDFQKGDIAEGYSVSREKKESFPLTVTSAQKNPTAFYLCATRGSRRPYEQYFGPGTRLTVT.

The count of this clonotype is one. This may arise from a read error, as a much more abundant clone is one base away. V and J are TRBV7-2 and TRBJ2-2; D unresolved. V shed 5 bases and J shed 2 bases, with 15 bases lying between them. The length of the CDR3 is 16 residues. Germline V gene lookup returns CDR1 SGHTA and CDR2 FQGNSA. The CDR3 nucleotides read TGTGCCAGCAGCCGGCGGCAAGTGGCCAACACCGGGGAGCTGTTTTTT. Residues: CASSRRQVANTGELFF.

The chain's CDR3 is CASRPGGPYQETQYF. For the CDR3, the DNA is TGTGCCAGCAGACCCGGGGGGCCGTACCAAGAGACCCAGTACTTC. This chain joins TRBV2 and TRBJ2-5, with D tentatively TRBD2 (7 bases). Germline V CDR1 and CDR2: SNHLY, FYNNEI. Trimming removed 6 bases from V and 0 bases from J, with 14 bases in between. CDR3 length equals 15 residues.

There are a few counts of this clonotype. CDR3 region: CASSEGSFNSPLHF. As DNA, the CDR3 is TGTGCCAGCAGTGAAGGCAGTTTTAATTCACCCCTCCACTTT. This chain links TRBV2 with TRBJ1-6, with D hard to call. Deletions cut 1 base from V and 6 bases from J, with 7 bases between. This CDR3 has 14 residues. From germline, CDR1 is SNHLY and CDR2 FYNNEI. Looking up the rest from reference TRBV2 and TRBJ1-6 gives the full variable domain: EPEVTQTPSHQVTQMGQEVILRCVPISNHLYFYWYRQILGQKVEFLVSFYNNEISEKSEIFDDQFSVERPDGSNFTLKIRSTKLEDSAMYFCASSEGSFNSPLHFGNGTRLTVT.

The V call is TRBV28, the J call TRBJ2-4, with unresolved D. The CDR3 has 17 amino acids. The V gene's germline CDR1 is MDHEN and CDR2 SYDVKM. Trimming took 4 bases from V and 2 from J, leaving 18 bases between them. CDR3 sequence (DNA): TGTGCCAGCAGTTCTAGGCAGAAGATCGTTTCCAAAAACATTCAGTACTTC. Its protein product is CASSSRQKIVSKNIQYF.

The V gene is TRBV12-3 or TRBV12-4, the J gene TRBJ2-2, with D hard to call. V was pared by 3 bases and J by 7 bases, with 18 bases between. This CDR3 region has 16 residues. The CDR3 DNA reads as TGTGCCAGCAGTTTTGACCTCAGGCTACAGAGCGGGGAGCTGTTTTTT. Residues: CASSFDLRLQSGELFF.

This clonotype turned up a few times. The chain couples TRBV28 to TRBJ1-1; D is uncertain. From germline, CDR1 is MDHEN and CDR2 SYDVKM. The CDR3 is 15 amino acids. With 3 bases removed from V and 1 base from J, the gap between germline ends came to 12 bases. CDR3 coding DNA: TGTGCCAGCAGTTTGGGAGGGTTGGGGAACACTGAAGCTTTCTTT. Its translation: CASSLGGLGNTEAFF. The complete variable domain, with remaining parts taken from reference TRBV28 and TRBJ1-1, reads DVKVTQSSRYLVKRTGEKVFLECVQDMDHENMFWYRQDPGLGLRLIYFSYDVKMKEKGDIPEGYSVSREKKERFSLILESASTNQTSMYLCASSLGGLGNTEAFFGQGTRLTVV.

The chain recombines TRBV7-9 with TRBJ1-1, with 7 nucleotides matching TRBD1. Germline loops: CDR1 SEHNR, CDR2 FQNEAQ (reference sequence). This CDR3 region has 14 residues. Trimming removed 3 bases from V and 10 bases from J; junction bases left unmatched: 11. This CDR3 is CASSLGNRGQRAFF. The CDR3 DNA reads TGTGCCAGCAGCTTGGGAAACAGGGGCCAGCGAGCTTTCTTT.

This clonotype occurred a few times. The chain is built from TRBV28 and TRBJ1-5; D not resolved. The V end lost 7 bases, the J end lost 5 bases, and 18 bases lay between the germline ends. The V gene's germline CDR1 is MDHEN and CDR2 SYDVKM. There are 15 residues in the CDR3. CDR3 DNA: TGTGCCAGCAACTCTGCGGCAGGAGATTATCAGCCCCAGCATTTT. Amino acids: CASNSAAGDYQPQHF.

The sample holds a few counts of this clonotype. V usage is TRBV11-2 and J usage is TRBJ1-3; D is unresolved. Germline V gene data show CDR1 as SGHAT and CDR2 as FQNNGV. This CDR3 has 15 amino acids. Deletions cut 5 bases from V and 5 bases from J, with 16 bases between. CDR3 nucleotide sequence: TGTGCCAGCAGCCCGGGCCTAATACTTCGAAACACCATATATTTT. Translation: CASSPGLILRNTIYF. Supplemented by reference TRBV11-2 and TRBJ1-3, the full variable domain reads EAGVAQSPRYKIIEKRQSVAFWCNPISGHATLYWYQQILGQGPKLLIQFQNNGVVDDSQLPKDRFSAERLKGVDSTLKIQPAKLEDSAVYLCASSPGLILRNTIYFGEGSWLTVV.

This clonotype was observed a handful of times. CDR3 nucleotides: TGTGCCAGCAGGAAGACAGGGGGAAACTATGGCTACACCTTC. It translates to CASRKTGGNYGYTF. J is TRBJ1-2 and V is TRBV7-9; TRBD1 matches at 9 bases. The length of the CDR3 is 14 residues. With V trimmed by 6 bases and J by 2 bases, 4 bases remained unmatched. Germline assignment: CDR1 SEHNR and CDR2 FQNEAQ (reference sequence).

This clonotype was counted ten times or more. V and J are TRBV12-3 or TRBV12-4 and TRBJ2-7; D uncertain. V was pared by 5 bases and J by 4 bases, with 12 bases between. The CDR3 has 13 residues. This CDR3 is CASSRENQYEQYF. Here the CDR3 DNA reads TGTGCCAGCAGTCGAGAGAACCAATACGAGCAGTACTTC.

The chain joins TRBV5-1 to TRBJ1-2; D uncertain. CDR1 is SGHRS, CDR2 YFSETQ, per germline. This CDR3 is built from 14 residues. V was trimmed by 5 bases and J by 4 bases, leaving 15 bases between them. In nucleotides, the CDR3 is TGCGCCAGCAGGGATGAACGTGGGAGCTATGGCTACACCTTC. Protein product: CASRDERGSYGYTF.

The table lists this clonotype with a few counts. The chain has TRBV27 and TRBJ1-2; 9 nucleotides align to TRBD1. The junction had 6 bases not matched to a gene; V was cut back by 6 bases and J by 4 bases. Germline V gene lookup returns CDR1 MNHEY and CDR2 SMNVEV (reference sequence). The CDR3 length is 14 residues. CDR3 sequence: CASRPTGGGYGYTF. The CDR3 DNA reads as TGTGCCAGCAGACCCACAGGGGGCGGCTATGGCTACACCTTC.

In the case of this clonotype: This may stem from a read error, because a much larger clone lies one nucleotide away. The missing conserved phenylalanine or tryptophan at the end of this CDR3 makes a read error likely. This CDR3 reads CASSWAGVQFY. The CDR3 DNA reads TGTGCCAGCAGTTGGGCTGGAGTGCAGTTCTAC. This chain joins TRBV27 and TRBJ2-1; D unclear. Per germline, CDR1 MNHEY and CDR2 SMNVEV (reference sequence). The CDR3 loop spans 11 amino acids. V was shortened by 4 bases and J by 12 bases, with 10 bases between the two germline ends.

In DNA form, the CDR3 reads TGTGCCAGCAGGGGGGACAGGGGTTTCGACGAGCAGTACTTC. Translated: CASRGDRGFDEQYF. This chain connects TRBV6-6 to TRBJ2-7; 10 bases agree with TRBD1. J was trimmed by 5 bases and V by 6 bases; bases with no gene match: 7. CDR1 MNHNY and CDR2 SVGAGI come from the germline V gene (reference sequence). CDR3 length: 14 residues.

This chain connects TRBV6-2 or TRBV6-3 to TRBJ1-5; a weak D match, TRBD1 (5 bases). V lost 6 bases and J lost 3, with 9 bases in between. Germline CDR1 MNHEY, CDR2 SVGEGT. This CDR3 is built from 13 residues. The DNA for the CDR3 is TGTGCCAGCAGAGACAGCGCCAATCAGCCCCAGCATTTT. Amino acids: CASRDSANQPQHF.

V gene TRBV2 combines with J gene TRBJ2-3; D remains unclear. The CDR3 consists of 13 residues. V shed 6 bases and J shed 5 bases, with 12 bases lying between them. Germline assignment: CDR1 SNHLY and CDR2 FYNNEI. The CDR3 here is CASRPDFLDTQYF. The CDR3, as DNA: TGTGCCAGCAGACCAGACTTCCTAGATACGCAGTATTTT.

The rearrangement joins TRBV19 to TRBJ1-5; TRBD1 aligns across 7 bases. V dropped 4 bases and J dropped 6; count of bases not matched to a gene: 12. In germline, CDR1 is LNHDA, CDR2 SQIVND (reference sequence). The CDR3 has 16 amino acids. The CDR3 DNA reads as TGTGCCAGTAGTACCCGAACAGGGGCCGCAGGTCAGCCCCAGCATTTT. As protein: CASSTRTGAAGQPQHF.

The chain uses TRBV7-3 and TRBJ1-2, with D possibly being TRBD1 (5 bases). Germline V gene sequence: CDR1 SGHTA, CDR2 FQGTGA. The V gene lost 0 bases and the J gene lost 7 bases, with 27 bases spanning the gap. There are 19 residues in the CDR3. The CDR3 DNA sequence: TGTGCCAGCAGCTTAACTCGGGGGTCCCAAATCTCTCCTATTCTTGGCTACACCTTC. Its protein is CASSLTRGSQISPILGYTF. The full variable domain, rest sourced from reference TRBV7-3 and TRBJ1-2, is GAGVSQTPSNKVTEKGKYVELRCDPISGHTALYWYRQSLGQGPEFLIYFQGTGAADDSGLPNDRFFAVRPEGSVSTLKIQRTERGDSAVYLCASSLTRGSQISPILGYTFGSGTRLTVV.

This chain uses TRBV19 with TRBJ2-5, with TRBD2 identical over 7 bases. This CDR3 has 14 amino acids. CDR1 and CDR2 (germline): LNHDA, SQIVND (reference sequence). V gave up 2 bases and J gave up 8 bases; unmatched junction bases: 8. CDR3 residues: CASSISSGRGTQYF. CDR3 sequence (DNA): TGTGCCAGTAGTATATCTTCGGGGAGGGGTACCCAGTACTTC.

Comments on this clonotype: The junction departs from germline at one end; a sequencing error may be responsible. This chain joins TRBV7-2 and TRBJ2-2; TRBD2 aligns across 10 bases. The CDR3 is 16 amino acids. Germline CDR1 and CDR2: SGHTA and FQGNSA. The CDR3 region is CASRLLAGVCTGEMFF. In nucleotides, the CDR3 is TGTGCAAGCAGACTCCTAGCGGGGGTCTGCACCGGGGAGATGTTTTTT.